This entry describes one T cell receptor (beta chain). This may be a read error: a much more frequent sequence differs by one nucleotide. The data were obtained in a study of tumor and adjacent non-tumor tissue in lung cancer. This sample's RNA came from whole unsorted tissue. The normal lung tissue was taken more than 3 cm from the tumor edge. A modified ARM-PCR protocol with three rounds of nested PCR amplified TCRbeta. TCRdb passed the multiplex PCR reads through MiXCR, listing each CDR3 protein once. The top ten hold about a quarter of the sample, which has tens of thousands of distinct CDR3 sequences, 65% to 75% seen once. J lost 2 bases, V lost 8 bases, and 10 bases had no gene match. From germline, CDR1 is ENHRY and CDR2 SYGVKD. The CDR3 runs to 15 residues.

The specimen was distant non-tumor lung tissue. The chain carries TRBV10-3 and TRBJ2-3, with 7 bases that match TRBD2. The TCR sequence derives from a woman aged 45-60 years with non-small cell lung cancer. The CDR3 bases are TGTGCCATCTGTGTCCCAGCGGGAACCACAGATACGCAGTATTTT. Translating it yields CAICVPAGTTDTQYF.